This T cell receptor beta chain was sequenced in a study of T cell repertoires in cytomegalovirus infection. Study overall: CMV infection and matching HLA type were both indicated by public TCR beta signatures.

TCRdb reprocessed the reads with MiXCR, giving one entry per CDR3 protein. The repertoire holds 300,000 to 400,000 distinct CDR3 sequences, with about 27% as singletons. The ends were cut back, 3 bases at V and 7 bases at J, with 18 bases in the middle. The CDR3 is 15 amino acids. Germline V gives CDR1 MNHEY, CDR2 SMNVEV (reference sequence). This clonotype was counted between two and nine times. The antigen remains undetermined. This receptor was obtained from a human donor in good health (CMV status not recorded). Some clones in this sample may be carry-over from other donors' samples. V gene TRBV27 combines with J gene TRBJ2-5; D perhaps matches TRBD2 (6 bases). This sample comprised cultured PBMCs, obtained from culture after CMV antigen stimulation. The CDR3 protein is CASSFSRRESGTQYF. The CDR3 nucleotides are TGTGCCAGCAGTTTTAGCAGACGGGAGAGCGGGACCCAGTACTTC.